Following are 21 T cell receptor beta chains from one sample sequenced in a study of cytomegalovirus exposure and HLA in healthy donors (dated by TCRdb to about 2017). The library was prepared using the immunoSEQ multiplex PCR assay. The multiplex PCR relied on a mix of 60 forward primers for TCR Vbeta segments and 13 reverse primers for TCR Jbeta segments. This is the immuneACCESS table as TCRdb keeps it, with only in-frame sequences that have V and J called. A part of the clones is gone; compared with another copy, unresolved V genes explain less than half, and the rest is unexplained. The sample table holds more than 90,000 clones, of which under 80% were seen once. Of the sample, approximately 4% is held by the ten largest clones. Sequenced: PBMCs. The source is a man between 40 and 49 years old in good health and CMV-seronegative.

This clone was counted only a few times. CDR3: CASSYPPGTGYWYGYTF. For the CDR3, the DNA is TGTGCCAGCAGCTACCCCCCCGGGACAGGGTATTGGTATGGCTACACCTTC. This chain joins TRBV7-9 and TRBJ1-2; 9 bases agree with TRBD1. V gave up 4 bases and J gave up 5 bases; unmatched junction bases: 14. CDR3 length: 17 residues. The germline CDR1 and CDR2 sequences are SEHNR and FQNEAQ (reference sequence).

The CDR3 nucleotides read TGTGCCAGCAGCTTGACAGGGGGCAGCAACACCATATATTTT. Translating it yields CASSLTGGSNTIYF. This chain joins TRBV7-9 and TRBJ1-3; 10 bases map to TRBD1. The V and J ends lost 3 bases and 7 bases, in that order; junction bases with no gene match: 3. Germline V CDR1 and CDR2: SEHNR, FQNEAQ (reference sequence). The CDR3 has 14 residues.

V and J are TRBV4-3 and TRBJ2-2; 9 bases align to TRBD2. The CDR3 totals 19 residues. The germline V gene has CDR1 LGHNA and CDR2 YSLEER. The V gene end was trimmed by 0 bases and the J gene end by 0 bases; junction bases not matched to a gene: 8. CDR3 loop: CASSQDWSGGTANTGELFF. CDR3 DNA: TGCGCCAGCAGCCAAGATTGGAGCGGGGGGACGGCGAACACCGGGGAGCTGTTTTTT.

The chain joins TRBV15 to TRBJ1-1; unclear D gene. The CDR3 extends over 17 amino acids. CDR1 and CDR2 (germline): LNHNV, YYDKDF (reference sequence). V was pared by 0 bases and J by 0 bases, with 14 bases between. The CDR3 DNA reads as TGTGCCACCAGCAGAGAAGGACTTGGGGTCCTGAACACTGAAGCTTTCTTT. Its translation: CATSREGLGVLNTEAFF.

This clone was seen a few times. The chain is built from TRBV6-1 and TRBJ1-2; 8 nucleotides line up with TRBD1. CDR1 and CDR2 (germline): MNHNS, SASEGT. The CDR3 totals 15 residues. The ends lost 4 bases at V and 1 base at J; junction bases unmatched: 5. The CDR3 bases are TGTGCCAGCAGTGCCGACAGGGGAGGTAACTATGGCTACACCTTC. Encoded protein: CASSADRGGNYGYTF.

The V gene is TRBV19, the J gene TRBJ2-1; no reliable D call. With 5 bases removed from V and 5 bases from J, the gap between germline ends came to 13 bases. This CDR3 region has 14 residues. Per germline, CDR1 LNHDA and CDR2 SQIVND (reference sequence). The CDR3 DNA sequence: TGTGCCAGTAGTCCCCCAGTTTCCCACAATGAGCAGTTCTTC. Its protein product is CASSPPVSHNEQFF. Full variable domain (remainder filled in from reference TRBV19 and TRBJ2-1): DGGITQSPKYLFRKEGQNVTLSCEQNLNHDAMYWYRQDPGQGLRLIYYSQIVNDFQKGDIAEGYSVSREKKESFPLTVTSAQKNPTAFYLCASSPPVSHNEQFFGPGTRLTVL.

The genes are TRBV11-2 and TRBJ2-1, with 9 bases matching TRBD2. The CDR3 covers 17 residues. Germline V lookup: CDR1 SGHAT, CDR2 FQNNGV. Losses at the gene ends were 1 base for V and 7 bases for J; bases not matched to a gene: 11. The CDR3 protein is CASSLVSWRGGLNEQFF. CDR3 DNA: TGTGCCAGCAGCTTAGTTAGTTGGCGGGGGGGCTTAAATGAGCAGTTCTTC.

The chain combines TRBV10-3 with TRBJ1-5; weak D call: TRBD1 (6 bases). This CDR3 is 16 amino acids long. Trimming pared 4 bases from V and 3 bases from J, leaving 16 bases between. Germline V gives CDR1 ENHRY, CDR2 SYGVKD. The CDR3 loop reads CAISVSGQPPNQPQHF. The CDR3 DNA sequence: TGTGCCATCAGTGTATCCGGACAGCCGCCCAATCAGCCCCAGCATTTT.

J is TRBJ2-4 and V is TRBV5-1; TRBD1 matches at 7 bases. The length of the CDR3 is 14 residues. The germline gives CDR1 SGHRS, CDR2 YFSETQ. V was pared by 5 bases and J by 9 bases, with 11 bases of the junction left unmatched. DNA for the CDR3: TGCGCCAGCAGTCAAGACAGGGACGGACGCATTCAGTACTTC. Translation: CASSQDRDGRIQYF.

This sequence joins TRBV6-6 and TRBJ1-1; 7 positions match TRBD1. The CDR3 length is 12 residues. The junction had 4 bases not matched to a gene; V was cut back by 6 bases and J by 6 bases. CDR1 is MNHNY and CDR2 is SVGAGI in the germline V gene (reference sequence). CDR3 sequence reads: CASRRQGPEAFF. DNA for the CDR3: TGTGCCAGCAGAAGACAGGGTCCTGAAGCTTTCTTT.

The chain joins TRBV5-1 to TRBJ1-1; D uncertain. The CDR3 is made up of 16 amino acids. Trimming left V 6 bases short and J 5 bases short, with 23 bases between. In germline, CDR1 is SGHRS, CDR2 YFSETQ. The chain's CDR3 is CASTAGYKAVRTEAFF. The CDR3 region has the DNA TGCGCCAGCACCGCGGGCTACAAGGCCGTGAGGACTGAAGCTTTCTTT.

The chain links TRBV5-8 to TRBJ2-7; 7 nucleotides line up with TRBD1. The CDR3 contains 14 residues. With 4 bases clipped from V and 7 bases from J, the junction kept 11 bases outside the gene matches. CDR1 is SGHTS, CDR2 YDEGEE, per germline. The CDR3: CASSVLTGVAEQYF. CDR3 coding DNA: TGTGCCAGCAGCGTCCTTACAGGGGTTGCGGAGCAGTACTTC.

CDR3 DNA: TGTGCCAGTAGTAAACAGGGTCGGGATGAGCAGTTCTTC. It is translated as CASSKQGRDEQFF. V gene TRBV19 combines with J gene TRBJ2-1; tentative D call: TRBD1 (6 bases). The germline V gene has CDR1 LNHDA and CDR2 SQIVND (reference sequence). Trimming took 4 bases from V and 8 from J, leaving 12 bases between them. This CDR3 has 13 residues.

This chain uses TRBV30 with TRBJ2-5; 9 bases match TRBD2. This CDR3 is built from 15 residues. The V gene end was trimmed by 1 base and the J gene end by 5 bases; junction bases not matched to a gene: 8. Germline CDR1 GTSNPN, CDR2 SVGIG (reference sequence). The CDR3 here is CAWSGGLALGETQYF. CDR3 DNA sequence: TGTGCCTGGAGTGGCGGACTAGCGTTAGGGGAGACCCAGTACTTC.

The V gene is TRBV5-1, the J gene TRBJ2-7; D gene ambiguous. The CDR3 spans 13 residues. Germline V gene lookup returns CDR1 SGHRS and CDR2 YFSETQ. V gave up 0 bases and J gave up 3 bases, with 7 bases separating them. The CDR3 bases are TGCGCCAGCAGCTTGGGGCAGGTCTACGAGCAGTACTTC. Translated: CASSLGQVYEQYF.

This clone has just a few counts. The DNA for the CDR3 is TGCGCCAGCAGCCAAGACGGAGGGATGAACACTGAAGCTTTCTTT. This translates into CASSQDGGMNTEAFF. This chain joins TRBV4-3 and TRBJ1-1, with D uncertain. The CDR3 is made up of 15 amino acids. Germline V gives CDR1 LGHNA, CDR2 YSLEER. V shed 0 bases and J shed 0 bases, with 8 bases lying between them.

The J gene is TRBJ1-5, the V gene TRBV28; D is undetermined. Trimming shortened V by 7 bases and J by 5 bases, and 18 bases separated the two germline ends. The CDR3 sequence is 15 residues long. Germline V CDR1 and CDR2: MDHEN, SYDVKM. The CDR3 DNA is TGTGCCAGCAATACCCCCGCGACTTTATATCAGCCCCAGCATTTT. Encoded protein: CASNTPATLYQPQHF.

The chain carries TRBV7-2 and TRBJ2-7, with 8 bases matching TRBD1. Looked up from germline, CDR1 is SGHTA and CDR2 is FQGNSA. The V and J ends lost 5 bases and 6 bases, in that order; junction bases with no gene match: 6. This CDR3 region has 13 residues. The CDR3 loop reads CASSPRQGFEQYV. The CDR3 coding sequence is TGTGCCAGCAGCCCTCGACAGGGGTTCGAGCAGTACGTC.

Here the CDR3 DNA reads TGTGCCAGCTCACCAATGGGGACAGGGAACAACTATGGCTACACCTTC. This encodes CASSPMGTGNNYGYTF. The rearrangement links TRBV18 to TRBJ1-2; 9 positions agree with TRBD1. The CDR3 loop spans 16 amino acids. CDR1 and CDR2 from the germline V gene are KGHSH and LQKENI. V lost 2 bases, J lost 2 bases, and 6 bases stayed unmatched.

This chain uses TRBV19 with TRBJ1-2; D ambiguous. V was trimmed by 5 bases and J by 2 bases, leaving 9 bases between them. The CDR3 is 13 residues long. Germline CDR1 is LNHDA and CDR2 is SQIVND (reference sequence). The CDR3 coding sequence is TGTGCCAGTAGTCCAGGCATAAACTATGGCTACACCTTC. It encodes CASSPGINYGYTF.

V and J are TRBV5-6 and TRBJ2-1, with a weak D call TRBD2 (5 bases). The CDR3 has 14 residues. With 0 bases removed from V and 9 bases from J, the gap between germline ends came to 13 bases. Germline CDR1 reads SGHDT; CDR2 reads YYEEEE. The CDR3 loop reads CASSLGGLGLEQFF. The CDR3 bases are TGTGCCAGCAGCTTGGGCGGACTGGGTCTTGAGCAGTTCTTC.